This TCR beta chain was profiled in a study of T cell repertoires in cytomegalovirus infection. Study-wide background: Public TCR beta signatures were indicative of both CMV infection and a matching HLA type.

Germline V gene lookup returns CDR1 MDHEN and CDR2 SYDVKM. V was shortened by 5 bases and J by 7 bases, with 42 bases between the two germline ends. The CDR3 has 22 amino acids. TCRdb reanalysed the reads using MiXCR and keeps one entry per CDR3 protein. Here the sample spans under 850,000 distinct CDR3 sequences, 35% to 45% being singletons. Sequenced: PBMCs. The receptor was isolated from a human donor in good health (CMV status not recorded). Some clones in this sample may be carry-over from other donors' samples. The chain carries TRBV28 and TRBJ2-7; D is perhaps TRBD1 (5 bases). The CDR3 reads CASSLGSVEYFWPGKSLWEQYF. The DNA for the CDR3 is TGTGCCAGCAGTCTGGGGTCCGTAGAGTATTTCTGGCCAGGGAAGAGCCTATGGGAGCAGTACTTC.